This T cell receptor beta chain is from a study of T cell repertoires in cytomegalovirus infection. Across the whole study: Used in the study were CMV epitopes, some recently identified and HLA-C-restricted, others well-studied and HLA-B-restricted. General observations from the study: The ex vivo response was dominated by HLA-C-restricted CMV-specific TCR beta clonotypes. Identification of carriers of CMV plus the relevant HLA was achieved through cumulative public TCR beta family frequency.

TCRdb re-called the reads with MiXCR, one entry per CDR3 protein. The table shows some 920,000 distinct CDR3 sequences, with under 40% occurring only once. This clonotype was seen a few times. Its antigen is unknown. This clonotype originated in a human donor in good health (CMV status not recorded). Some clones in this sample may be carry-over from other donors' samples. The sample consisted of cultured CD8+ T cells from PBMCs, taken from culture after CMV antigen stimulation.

The CDR3 DNA follows: TGTGCCAGCAGTCCGTCGATGGGGGATGAGATGAACACTGAAGCTTTCTTT. This encodes CASSPSMGDEMNTEAFF. The genes are TRBV27 and TRBJ1-1; D may be TRBD1 (5 bases). Trimming removed 5 bases from V and 0 bases from J, with 19 bases in between. Germline V gene sequence: CDR1 MNHEY, CDR2 SMNVEV (reference sequence). The CDR3 loop spans 17 amino acids.